The source of this TCR beta chain is a study of blood T cell repertoires in COVID-19. Between the trimmed V and J ends, which lost 5 bases and 8 bases, there was a span of 12 bases. The CDR3 extends over 13 amino acids. Germline V gene sequence: CDR1 LNHDA, CDR2 SQIVND (reference sequence). TCRdb's table, derived via immunoSEQ multiplex PCR, lists solely in-frame clones and lacks some. The sample lists about 68,000 clones; roughly nine tenths were seen once. Sequenced: peripheral blood. The source is a man aged 45-60 years with active COVID-19. The V call is TRBV19, the J call TRBJ1-4; D not certain. The CDR3 sequence is CASSDQAGEKLFF. In DNA, the CDR3 is TGTGCCAGTAGTGACCAGGCCGGCGAAAAACTGTTTTTT.